This T cell receptor (beta chain) was obtained from a study of CD8 T cells in Susac syndrome. After removal of 3 bases from V and 5 bases from J, the junction contained 5 bases not matched to a gene. The CDR3 runs 14 residues. CDR1 MNHNS and CDR2 SASEGT come from the germline V gene. Random hexamers were used to reverse transcribe the RNA input (about 0.5 to 1 ug). Amplification of the TCR beta CDR3 was carried out by immunoSEQ multiplex PCR, which spanned a total of 54 Vbeta and 13 Jbeta segments. TCRdb used MiXCR to reprocess the immunoSEQ multiplex PCR reads, holding one entry per CDR3 protein. The table includes over 120,000 distinct CDR3 sequences, 94% detected once. Sequencing of TCR beta was performed on blood CD8+ and CD4+ T cells. The study used healthy donors as controls matched for age and sex. TEMRA cells were FACS-enriched, while CD8+ and CD4+ T cells were negatively isolated.

This receptor was taken from a human donor in good health. Input material: CD4+ T cells from PBMCs. This chain links TRBV6-1 with TRBJ1-2, with 8 nucleotides matching TRBD1. CDR3 DNA: TGTGCCAGCAGTGACCTCTGGACAGGGTATGGCTACACCTTC. This encodes CASSDLWTGYGYTF.